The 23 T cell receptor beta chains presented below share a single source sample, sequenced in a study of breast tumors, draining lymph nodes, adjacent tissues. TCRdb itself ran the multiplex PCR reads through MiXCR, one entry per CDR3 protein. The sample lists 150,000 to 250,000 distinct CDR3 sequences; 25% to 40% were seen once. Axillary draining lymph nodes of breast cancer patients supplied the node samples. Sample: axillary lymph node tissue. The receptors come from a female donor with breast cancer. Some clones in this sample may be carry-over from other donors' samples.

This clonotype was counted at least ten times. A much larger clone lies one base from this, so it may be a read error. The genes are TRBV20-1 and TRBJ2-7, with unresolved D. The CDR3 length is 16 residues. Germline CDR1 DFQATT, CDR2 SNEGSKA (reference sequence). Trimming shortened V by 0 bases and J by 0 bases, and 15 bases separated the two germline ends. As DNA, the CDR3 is TGCAGTGCTAGAGAAGCGAAACAGTCGACCTCCTACGAGCAGTACTTC. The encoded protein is CSAREAKQSTSYEQYF.

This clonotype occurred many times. The CDR3 here is CASSSGTGKGEQYF. CDR3 DNA sequence: TGTGCCAGCAGCTCCGGGACAGGGAAGGGCGAGCAGTACTTC. The chain employs TRBV7-6 and TRBJ2-7, with TRBD1 identical over 9 bases. Germline trimming cut 4 bases from V and 6 bases from J; bases unmatched to any gene: 7. The CDR3 runs 14 residues. CDR1 and CDR2 (germline): SGHVS, FNYEAQ.

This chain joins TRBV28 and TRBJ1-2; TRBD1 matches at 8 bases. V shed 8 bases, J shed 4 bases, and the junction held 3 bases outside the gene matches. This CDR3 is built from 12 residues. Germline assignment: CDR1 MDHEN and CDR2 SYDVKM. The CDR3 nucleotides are TGTGCCAGCGCCGGACAGGGCTATGGCTACACCTTC. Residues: CASAGQGYGYTF.

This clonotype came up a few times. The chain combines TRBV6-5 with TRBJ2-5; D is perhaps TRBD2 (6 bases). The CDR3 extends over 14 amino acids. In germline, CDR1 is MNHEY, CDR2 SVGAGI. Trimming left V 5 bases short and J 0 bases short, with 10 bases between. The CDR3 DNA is TGTGCCAGCAGTCATGGGGGGAACCAAGAGACCCAGTACTTC. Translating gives CASSHGGNQETQYF.

CDR3 nucleotides: TGCAGTGCTAGAGAGGGACCCTTGGATGAGCAGTATTTT. The encoded protein is CSAREGPLDEQYF. The V and J genes are TRBV20-1 and TRBJ2-3, with D perhaps assigned TRBD1 or TRBD2 (5 bases each). This CDR3 has 13 amino acids. Germline V gene lookup returns CDR1 DFQATT and CDR2 SNEGSKA (reference sequence). The V end was cut by 0 bases, the J end by 11 bases, with 15 bases between.

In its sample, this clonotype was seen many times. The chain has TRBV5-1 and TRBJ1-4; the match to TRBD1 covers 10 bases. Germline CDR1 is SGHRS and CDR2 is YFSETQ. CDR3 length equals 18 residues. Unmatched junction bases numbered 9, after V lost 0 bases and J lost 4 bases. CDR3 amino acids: CASSLGGTGETYNEKLFF. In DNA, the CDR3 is TGCGCCAGCAGCTTGGGAGGGACAGGGGAGACCTATAATGAAAAACTGTTTTTT.

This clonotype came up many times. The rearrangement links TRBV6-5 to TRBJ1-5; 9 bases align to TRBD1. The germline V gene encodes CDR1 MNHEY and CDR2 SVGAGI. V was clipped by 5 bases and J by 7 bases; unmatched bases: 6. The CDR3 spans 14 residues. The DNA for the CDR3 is TGTGCCAGCAGTCAACAGGGGGCAAGACAGCCCCAGCATTTT. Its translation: CASSQQGARQPQHF.

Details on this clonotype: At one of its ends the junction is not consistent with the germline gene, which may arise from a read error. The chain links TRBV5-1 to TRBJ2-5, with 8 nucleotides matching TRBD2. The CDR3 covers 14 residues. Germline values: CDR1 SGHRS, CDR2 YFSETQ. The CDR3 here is CASSLSGDQDTQYF. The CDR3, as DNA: TGCGCCAGCAGCCTTAGCGGGGACCAAGACACCCAGTACTTC. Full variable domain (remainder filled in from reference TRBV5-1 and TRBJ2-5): KAGVTQTPRYLIKTRGQQVTLSCSPISGHRSVSWYQQTPGQGLQFLFEYFSETQRNKGNFPGRFSGRQFSNSRSEMNVSTLELGDSALYLCASSLSGDQDTQYFGPGTRLLVL.

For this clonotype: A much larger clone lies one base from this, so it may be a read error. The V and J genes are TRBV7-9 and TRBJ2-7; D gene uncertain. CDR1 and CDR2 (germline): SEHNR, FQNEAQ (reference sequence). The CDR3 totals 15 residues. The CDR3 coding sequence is TGTGCCAGCAGCTTGATTTCAGAATACTCCTACGAGCAGCACTTC. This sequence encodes CASSLISEYSYEQHF.

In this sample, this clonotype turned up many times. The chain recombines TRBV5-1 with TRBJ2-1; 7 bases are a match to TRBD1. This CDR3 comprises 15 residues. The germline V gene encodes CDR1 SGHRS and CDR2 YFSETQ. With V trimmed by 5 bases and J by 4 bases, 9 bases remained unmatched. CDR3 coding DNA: TGCGCCAGCAGGATTGGGACAGCGAGTTACAATGAGCAGTTCTTC. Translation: CASRIGTASYNEQFF. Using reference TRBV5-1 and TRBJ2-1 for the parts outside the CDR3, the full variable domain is KAGVTQTPRYLIKTRGQQVTLSCSPISGHRSVSWYQQTPGQGLQFLFEYFSETQRNKGNFPGRFSGRQFSNSRSEMNVSTLELGDSALYLCASRIGTASYNEQFFGPGTRLTVL.

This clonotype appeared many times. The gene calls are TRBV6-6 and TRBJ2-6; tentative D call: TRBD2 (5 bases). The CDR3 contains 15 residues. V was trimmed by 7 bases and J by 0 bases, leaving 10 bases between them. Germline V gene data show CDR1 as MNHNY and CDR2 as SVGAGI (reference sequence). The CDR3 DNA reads TGTGCCAGCATCGGACTTGACTCTGGGGCCAACGTCCTGACTTTC. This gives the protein CASIGLDSGANVLTF.

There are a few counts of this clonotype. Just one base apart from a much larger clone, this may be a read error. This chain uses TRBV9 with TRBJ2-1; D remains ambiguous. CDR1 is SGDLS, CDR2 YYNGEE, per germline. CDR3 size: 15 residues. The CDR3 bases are TGTGCCAGCAGCGAAGGCTCCGGCATCTGGGATGAGCCGTTCTTC. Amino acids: CASSEGSGIWDEPFF. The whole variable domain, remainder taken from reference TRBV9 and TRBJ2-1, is DSGVTQTPKHLITATGQRVTLRCSPRSGDLSVYWYQQSLDQGLQFLIQYYNGEERAKGNILERFSAQQFPDLHSELNLSSLELGDSALYFCASSEGSGIWDEPFFGPGTRLTVL.

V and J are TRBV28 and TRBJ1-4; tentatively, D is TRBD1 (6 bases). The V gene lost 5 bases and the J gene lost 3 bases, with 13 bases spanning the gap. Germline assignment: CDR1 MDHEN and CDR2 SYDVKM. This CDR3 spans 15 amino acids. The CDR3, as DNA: TGTGCCAGCAGTCTCACAGGGTTGCCTAATGAAAAACTGTTTTTT. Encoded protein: CASSLTGLPNEKLFF.

CDR3 bases: TGCAGTGCTACTCGACAGGCTGGTGGTAATGAAAAACTGTTTTTT. Protein: CSATRQAGGNEKLFF. The chain combines TRBV20-1 with TRBJ1-4; D might be TRBD1 (6 bases). Germline lookup yields CDR1 DFQATT and CDR2 SNEGSKA (reference sequence). The CDR3 runs to 15 residues. The ends were cut back, 4 bases at V and 4 bases at J, with 16 bases in the middle.

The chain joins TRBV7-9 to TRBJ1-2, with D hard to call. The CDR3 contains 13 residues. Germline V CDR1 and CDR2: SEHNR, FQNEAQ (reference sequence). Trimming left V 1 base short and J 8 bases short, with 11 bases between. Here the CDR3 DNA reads TGTGCCAGCAGCTTAGGAATACGACGAGGCTACACCTTC. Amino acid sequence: CASSLGIRRGYTF.

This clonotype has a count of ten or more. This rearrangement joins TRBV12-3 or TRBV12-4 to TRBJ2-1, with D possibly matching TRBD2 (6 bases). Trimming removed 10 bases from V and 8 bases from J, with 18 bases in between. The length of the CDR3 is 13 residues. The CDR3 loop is CAIRDFGGDEQFF. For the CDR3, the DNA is TGTGCCATCCGGGACTTCGGAGGGGATGAGCAGTTCTTC.

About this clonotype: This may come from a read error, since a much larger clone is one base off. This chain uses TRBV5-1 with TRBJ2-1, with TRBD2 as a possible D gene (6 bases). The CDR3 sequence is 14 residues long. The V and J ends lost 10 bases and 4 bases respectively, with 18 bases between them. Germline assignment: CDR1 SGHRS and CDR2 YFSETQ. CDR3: CAGKGVGGYNEQFF. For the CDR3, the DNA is TGCGCCGGCAAAGGGGTGGGGGGTTACAATGAGCAGTTCTTC.

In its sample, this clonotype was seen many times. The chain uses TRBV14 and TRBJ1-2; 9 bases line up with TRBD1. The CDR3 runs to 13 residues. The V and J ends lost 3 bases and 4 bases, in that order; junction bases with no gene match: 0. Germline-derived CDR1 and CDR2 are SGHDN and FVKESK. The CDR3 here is CASSQDRGYGYTF. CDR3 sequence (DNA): TGTGCCAGCAGCCAGGACAGGGGCTATGGCTACACCTTC.

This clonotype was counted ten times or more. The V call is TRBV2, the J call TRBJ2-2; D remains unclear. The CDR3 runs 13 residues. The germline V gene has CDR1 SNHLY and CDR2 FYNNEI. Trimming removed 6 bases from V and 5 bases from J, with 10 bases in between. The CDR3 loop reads CASSPLGTGELFF. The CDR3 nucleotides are TGTGCCAGCAGCCCTCTGGGAACCGGGGAGCTGTTTTTT.

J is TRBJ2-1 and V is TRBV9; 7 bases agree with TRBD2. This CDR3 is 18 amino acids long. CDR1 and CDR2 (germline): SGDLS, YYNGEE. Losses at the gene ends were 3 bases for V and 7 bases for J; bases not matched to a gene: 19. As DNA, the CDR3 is TGTGCCAGCAGCGCAGCCCTCGGCCAAGCGGGGATGGGGAATGAGCAGTTCTTC. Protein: CASSAALGQAGMGNEQFF. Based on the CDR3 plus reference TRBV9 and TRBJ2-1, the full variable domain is DSGVTQTPKHLITATGQRVTLRCSPRSGDLSVYWYQQSLDQGLQFLIQYYNGEERAKGNILERFSAQQFPDLHSELNLSSLELGDSALYFCASSAALGQAGMGNEQFFGPGTRLTVL.

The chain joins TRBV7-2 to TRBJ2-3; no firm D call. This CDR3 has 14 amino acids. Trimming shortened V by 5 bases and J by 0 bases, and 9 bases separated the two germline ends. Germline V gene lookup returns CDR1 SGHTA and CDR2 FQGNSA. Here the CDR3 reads CASSTTTSTDTQYF. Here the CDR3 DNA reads TGTGCCAGCAGCACAACGACTAGCACAGATACGCAGTATTTT.

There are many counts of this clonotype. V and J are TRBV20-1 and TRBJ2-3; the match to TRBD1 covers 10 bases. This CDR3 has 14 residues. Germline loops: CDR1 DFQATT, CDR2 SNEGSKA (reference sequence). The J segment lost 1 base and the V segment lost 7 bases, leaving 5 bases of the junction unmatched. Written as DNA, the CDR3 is TGCAGTGTTCCGGACAGGGGGGGCACAGATACGCAGTATTTT. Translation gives CSVPDRGGTDTQYF.

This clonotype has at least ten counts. The DNA for the CDR3 is TGTGCCAGTAGTCGTGGGCTAGCCCGGGAGACCCAGTACTTC. It yields the protein CASSRGLARETQYF. The chain carries TRBV19 and TRBJ2-5, with D tentatively TRBD2 (5 bases). The CDR3 runs to 14 residues. V lost 5 bases and J 5 bases, leaving 15 bases between the germline ends. Looked up from germline, CDR1 is LNHDA and CDR2 is SQIVND (reference sequence). Full variable domain (missing parts from reference TRBV19 and TRBJ2-5): DGGITQSPKYLFRKEGQNVTLSCEQNLNHDAMYWYRQDPGQGLRLIYYSQIVNDFQKGDIAEGYSVSREKKESFPLTVTSAQKNPTAFYLCASSRGLARETQYFGPGTRLLVL.